These 18 T cell receptor beta chains came from one sample sequenced in a study of somatic reversion in DOCK8 deficiency. TRB libraries came from one-step amplicon PCR on roughly 100 ng genomic DNA with EuroClonality-NGS primers. TCRdb re-called the multiplex PCR reads through MiXCR, storing one row per CDR3 protein. The data hold roughly 430 distinct CDR3 sequences, with about a fifth observed a single time. Sequenced input: peripheral blood. These receptors all stem from a human donor with DOCK8 deficiency.

This clonotype is deemed medium-sized. The chain couples TRBV4-3 to TRBJ1-2; no reliable D call. Trimming took off 0 bases at V and 2 bases at J, with 7 bases between the two ends. Germline V lookup: CDR1 LGHNA, CDR2 YSLEER. This CDR3 region has 14 residues. CDR3 in amino acids: CASSQDTANYGYTF. The CDR3 DNA is TGCGCCAGCAGCCAAGATACAGCGAACTATGGCTACACCTTC.

CDR3 protein: CSARALRDGGSRETQYF. CDR3 bases: TGCAGTGCTAGAGCCCTTCGGGATGGCGGGAGTAGGGAGACCCAGTACTTC. The chain uses TRBV20-1 and TRBJ2-5; TRBD2 matches at 7 bases. V was clipped by 1 base and J by 5 bases; unmatched bases: 16. The CDR3 is 17 residues long. The germline CDR1 and CDR2 sequences are DFQATT and SNEGSKA (reference sequence).

The chain employs TRBV3-2 and TRBJ2-7; the table's D gene call, TRBD1, was not cross checked with the DNA. TRBV3-2 corresponds to a pseudogene. There are 14 residues in the CDR3. CDR3 bases: TGTGCCAGCAGCCAAGACCGGGACCCCTACAAGCAGTACGTC. This gives the protein CASSQDRDPYKQYV.

The chain combines TRBV7-2 with TRBJ2-5; the D is unclear. With 1 base removed from V and 3 bases from J, the gap between germline ends came to 15 bases. This CDR3 has 16 residues. Looked up from germline, CDR1 is SGHTA and CDR2 is FQGNSA. CDR3 coding DNA: TGTGCCAGCAGCTTAGTTTCTATTAGGGTAGAAGAGACCCAGTACTTC. Protein: CASSLVSIRVEETQYF.

In its sample, this clonotype is large (0.1 to 1%). The V call is TRBV5-1, the J call TRBJ1-4; D is possibly TRBD1 (5 bases). V dropped 0 bases and J dropped 8 bases, with 11 bases sitting between them. Germline V gives CDR1 SGHRS, CDR2 YFSETQ. The CDR3 is 14 residues long. The CDR3 loop is CASSLDRLGEKLFF. CDR3 nucleotide sequence: TGCGCCAGCAGCTTGGACAGGTTAGGGGAAAAACTGTTTTTT.

By its share, this clonotype is large. V usage is TRBV20-1 and J usage is TRBJ2-7, with 8 positions matching TRBD2. With V trimmed by 3 bases and J by 4 bases, 11 bases remained unmatched. Germline CDR1 is DFQATT and CDR2 is SNEGSKA (reference sequence). CDR3 length equals 15 residues. In DNA form, the CDR3 reads TGCAGTGCTAGTCTAGCGGGTGTTTCCAAATACGAGCAGTACTTC. It specifies CSASLAGVSKYEQYF.

This clonotype has only one observation. The DNA is left out, because the CDR3 cannot be placed on it with certainty; the CDR3 is given as TCRdb lists it. The chain is built from TRBV30 and TRBJ2-7; TRBD1 is taken as the D call from the table, unchecked against the DNA. The germline gives CDR1 GTSNPN, CDR2 SVGIG (reference sequence). The CDR3 is 14 residues long, ends included. CDR3 loop: CAWGTGTGGHERYF.

About this clonotype itself: A much larger clone lies one base from this, so it may be a read error. V usage is TRBV5-6 and J usage is TRBJ2-5, with 11 bases identical to TRBD2. Looked up from germline, CDR1 is SGHDT and CDR2 is YYEEEE. Trimming took 4 bases from V and 7 from J; bases not matched to a gene: 12. The length of the CDR3 is 16 residues. CDR3 protein: CASSGGLAGFGRTQYF. CDR3 bases: TGTGCCAGCAGCGGCGGACTAGCGGGTTTCGGAAGGACCCAGTACTTC.

Within the sample, this clonotype is large. J is TRBJ2-1 and V is TRBV4-1; 11 bases match TRBD2. V gave up 3 bases and J gave up 2 bases; unmatched junction bases: 9. There are 18 residues in the CDR3. Germline V lookup: CDR1 MGHRA, CDR2 YSYEKL. The CDR3 bases are TGCGCCAGCAGCCATAGGACTAGCGGGTACACTGCCTACAATGAGCAGTTCTTC. Protein product: CASSHRTSGYTAYNEQFF.

As to this clonotype: A much larger clone sits a single nucleotide away, making a read error possible. The chain combines TRBV19 with TRBJ2-6, with 9 bases identical to TRBD2. CDR3 length: 17 amino acids. The germline V gene encodes CDR1 LNHDA and CDR2 SQIVND (reference sequence). CDR3 amino acids: CVSSIAGVGTGANVLTF. The CDR3 DNA reads TGTGTCAGTAGTATAGCGGGAGTTGGAACTGGGGCCAACGTCCTGACTTTC.

By proportion, this clonotype is large (0.1 to 1%). This chain links TRBV19 with TRBJ1-5; no reliable D call. The V end was cut by 1 base, the J end by 0 bases, with 16 bases between. Germline CDR1 LNHDA, CDR2 SQIVND (reference sequence). The CDR3 covers 18 residues. For the CDR3, the DNA is TGTGCCAGTAGTATAGGGACGCTGTTTTCTTATAGCAATCAGCCCCAGCATTTT. Protein: CASSIGTLFSYSNQPQHF.

J is TRBJ2-7 and V is TRBV3-2; TRBD1, the table's D call, lacks a check against the DNA. TRBV3-2 is a known pseudogene. There are 14 residues in the CDR3. CDR3 DNA: TGTGCCAGCAGCCAAGACCGGGACCCCTACGAGCAGTACGTC. This codes for CASSQDRDPYEQYV.

This clonotype turned up a few times. The chain carries TRBV3-1 and TRBJ2-1; a possible D gene is TRBD2 (5 bases). Germline CDR1 is LGHDT and CDR2 is YNNKEL (reference sequence). The V end was cut by 5 bases, the J end by 8 bases, with 16 bases between. The CDR3 is 14 residues long. The CDR3 reads CASSAGVGADEQFF. The CDR3 DNA reads as TGTGCCAGCAGCGCCGGTGTCGGAGCGGATGAGCAGTTCTTC.

Within the sample, this clonotype is large. V gene TRBV11-2 combines with J gene TRBJ1-6; TRBD1 is a possible D gene (6 bases). V was pared by 7 bases and J by 9 bases, with 13 bases between. The CDR3 extends over 13 amino acids. Germline CDR1 and CDR2: SGHAT and FQNNGV. CDR3 coding DNA: TGTGCCAGCAACCTCCTCAGGGGTTCACCCCTCCACTTT. Its protein is CASNLLRGSPLHF.

By proportion, this clonotype is large. CDR3 coding DNA: TGCAGTGCTAGTCTCCTAGGCAGTGGCGCCGAGCAGTACTTC. It specifies CSASLLGSGAEQYF. The genes are TRBV20-1 and TRBJ2-7; D not resolved. The V end was cut by 3 bases, the J end by 6 bases, with 18 bases between. In germline, CDR1 is DFQATT, CDR2 SNEGSKA (reference sequence). This CDR3 is 14 amino acids long.

V is TRBV20-1 and J is TRBJ1-1; D possibly corresponds to TRBD1 (6 bases). This CDR3 is built from 15 residues. Germline V gene data show CDR1 as DFQATT and CDR2 as SNEGSKA (reference sequence). Trimming removed 3 bases from V and 4 bases from J, with 18 bases in between. The CDR3 loop reads CSASANRGGSTEAFF. The CDR3 DNA follows: TGCAGTGCTAGCGCAAATCGAGGGGGGAGCACTGAAGCTTTCTTT.

Concerning this clonotype itself: A read error may be the cause here, since a much bigger clone is one base away. The chain employs TRBV5-6 and TRBJ2-2, with D perhaps being TRBD1 or TRBD2 (5 bases each). This CDR3 spans 15 amino acids. Germline CDR1 and CDR2: SGHDT and YYEEEE. The CDR3 reads CVSSLGVGVTGELFF. CDR3 bases: TGTGTCAGCAGCTTGGGGGTGGGAGTCACCGGGGAGCTGTTTTTT.

The gene calls are TRBV3-1 and TRBJ1-2, with D perhaps TRBD1 (6 bases). The germline V gene encodes CDR1 LGHDT and CDR2 YNNKEL (reference sequence). The CDR3 consists of 16 residues. Trimming pared 0 bases from V and 4 bases from J, leaving 15 bases between. The CDR3 spells CASSQDGGAESYGYTF. The CDR3 DNA follows: TGTGCCAGCAGCCAAGATGGGGGGGCGGAGTCCTATGGCTACACCTTC. The complete variable domain, with remaining parts taken from reference TRBV3-1 and TRBJ1-2, reads DTAVSQTPKYLVTQMGNDKSIKCEQNLGHDTMYWYKQDSKKFLKIMFSYNNKELIINETVPNRFSPKSPDKAHLNLHINSLELGDSAVYFCASSQDGGAESYGYTFGSGTRLTVV.